This T cell receptor beta chain comes out of a study of T cell responses to AZD1222 COVID-19 vaccine. Study at large: Pooled together were second doses at about 4 or about 12 weeks. The study, taken as a whole, reports: AZD1222 recipients seropositive at baseline numbered only six. Sampled repertoires all dated from after the peak T cell response. Spike was spanned by vaccine-associated CD4 TCRs, which were dominant at 160-218 and 743-854.

Looked up from germline, CDR1 is SGHRS and CDR2 is YFSETQ. The CDR3 is 18 amino acids. The V and J ends lost 2 bases and 2 bases, in that order; junction bases with no gene match: 11. Concerning this clone itself: Its target is not known.

Using immunoSEQ multiplex PCR, the repertoire was profiled, and TCRdb retains in-frame clones only, with some absent. The data contain 150,000 to 200,000 clones, 90% to 95% of them singletons. The starting material was peripheral blood, obtained on day 0 of AZD1222 vaccination. The source of this sequence is an adult in good health. V and J are TRBV5-1 and TRBJ2-1; 9 bases are shared with TRBD2. The CDR3 sequence: CASSFMSSGSFAYNEQFF. Written as DNA, the CDR3 is TGCGCCAGCAGCTTTATGAGTAGCGGGAGTTTCGCCTACAATGAGCAGTTCTTC.